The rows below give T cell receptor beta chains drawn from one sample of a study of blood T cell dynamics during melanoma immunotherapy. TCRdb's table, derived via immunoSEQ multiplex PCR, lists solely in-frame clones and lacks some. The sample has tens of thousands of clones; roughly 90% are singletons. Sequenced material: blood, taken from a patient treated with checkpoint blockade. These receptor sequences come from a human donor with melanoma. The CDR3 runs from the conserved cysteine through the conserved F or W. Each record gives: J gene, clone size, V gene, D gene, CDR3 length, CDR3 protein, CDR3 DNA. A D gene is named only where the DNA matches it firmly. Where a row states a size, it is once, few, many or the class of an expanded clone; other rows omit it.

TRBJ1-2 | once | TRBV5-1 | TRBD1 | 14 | CASYRGAGGYGYTF | TGCGCCAGCTATCGGGGTGCAGGGGGCTATGGCTACACCTTC
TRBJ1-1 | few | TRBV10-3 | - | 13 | CAISEKEGGTAFF | TGTGCCATCAGTGAGAAGGAAGGAGGGACGGCTTTCTTT
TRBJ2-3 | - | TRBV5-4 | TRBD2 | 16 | CASSLELAGRTDTQYF | TGTGCCAGCAGCTTGGAACTAGCGGGGCGCACAGATACGCAGTATTTT
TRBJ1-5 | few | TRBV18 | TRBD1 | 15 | CASSRGSGGHQPQHF | TGTGCCAGCTCACGTGGGTCAGGGGGCCATCAGCCCCAGCATTTT
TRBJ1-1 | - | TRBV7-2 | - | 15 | CASSVLRSGGTEAFF | TGTGCCAGCAGCGTACTGAGGTCCGGGGGCACTGAAGCTTTCTTT
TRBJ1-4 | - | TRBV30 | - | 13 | CAWCGGLVGKLFF | TGTGCCTGGTGCGGGGGTTTAGTTGGAAAACTGTTTTTT
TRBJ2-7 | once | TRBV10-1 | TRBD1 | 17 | CASSPGTGIFTSYEQYF | TGCGCCAGCAGTCCCGGGACAGGAATCTTTACCTCCTACGAGCAGTACTTC
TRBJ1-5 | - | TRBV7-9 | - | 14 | CASSLTGSNQPQHF | TGTGCCAGCAGCTTAACCGGTTCTAATCAGCCCCAGCATTTT
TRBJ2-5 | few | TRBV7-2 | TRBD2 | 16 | CASSLWLAGAEETQYF | TGTGCCAGCAGCTTATGGCTAGCGGGGGCCGAGGAGACCCAGTACTTC
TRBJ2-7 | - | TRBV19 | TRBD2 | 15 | CASSESGRLSYEQYF | TGTGCCAGTAGTGAAAGCGGGAGACTCTCCTACGAGCAGTACTTC
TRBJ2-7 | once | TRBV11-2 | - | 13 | CASSLAGRYEQYF | TGTGCCAGCAGCTTGGCCGGGCGGTACGAGCAGTACTTC
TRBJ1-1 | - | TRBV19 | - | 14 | CASSIPDTNTEAFF | TGTGCCAGTAGTATTCCCGATACGAACACTGAAGCTTTCTTT
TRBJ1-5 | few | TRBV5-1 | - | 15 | CASSPGPSGNQPQHF | TGCGCCAGCAGCCCGGGGCCTTCTGGCAATCAGCCCCAGCATTTT
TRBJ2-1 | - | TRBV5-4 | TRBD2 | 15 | CASSIAGGSYNEQFF | TGTGCCAGCAGTATAGCGGGAGGCTCCTACAATGAGCAGTTCTTC
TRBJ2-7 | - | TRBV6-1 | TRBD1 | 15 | CASRPTGTGVYEQYF | TGTGCCAGCAGGCCCACCGGGACAGGGGTCTACGAGCAGTACTTC
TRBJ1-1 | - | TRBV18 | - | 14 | CASSPNAGLSEAFF | TGTGCCAGCTCACCGAACGCTGGGTTATCTGAAGCTTTCTTT
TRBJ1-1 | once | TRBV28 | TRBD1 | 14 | CASSGRQGGTEAFF | TGTGCCAGCAGCGGACGACAGGGGGGCACTGAAGCTTTCTTT
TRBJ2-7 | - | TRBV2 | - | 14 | CATLLGRSSYEQYF | TGTGCCACACTCCTAGGGCGAAGCTCCTACGAGCAGTACTTC
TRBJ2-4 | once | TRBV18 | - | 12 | CASSPGPNIQYF | TGTGCCAGCTCACCGGGACCAAACATTCAGTACTTC
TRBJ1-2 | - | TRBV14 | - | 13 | CASSPEDRYGYTF | TGTGCCAGCAGCCCAGAAGACCGCTATGGCTACACCTTC
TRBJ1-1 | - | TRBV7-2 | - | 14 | CASSLGGAGIEAFF | TGTGCCAGCAGCTTAGGGGGGGCTGGCATTGAAGCTTTCTTT
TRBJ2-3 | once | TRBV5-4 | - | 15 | CASSLDRHSTDTQYF | TGTGCCAGCAGCTTGGATAGGCATAGCACAGATACGCAGTATTTT
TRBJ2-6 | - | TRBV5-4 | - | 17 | CASTPGTPVSGANVLTF | TGTGCCAGCACGCCCGGGACGCCTGTCTCTGGGGCCAACGTCCTGACTTTC
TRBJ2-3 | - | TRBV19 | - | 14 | CASSQDPVGDTQYF | TGTGCCAGTAGTCAGGATCCTGTTGGAGATACGCAGTATTTT
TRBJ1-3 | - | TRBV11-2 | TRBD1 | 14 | CASSPRDRGNTIYF | TGTGCCAGCAGCCCGAGGGACAGGGGAAACACCATATATTTT
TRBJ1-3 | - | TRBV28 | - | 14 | CASSSTTGPNTIYF | TGTGCCAGCAGTTCCACAACAGGGCCCAACACCATATATTTT
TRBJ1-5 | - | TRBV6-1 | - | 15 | CASSPGQIPNQPQHF | TGTGCCAGCAGTCCCGGACAGATCCCCAATCAGCCCCAGCATTTT
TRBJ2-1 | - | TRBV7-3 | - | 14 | CASSLSSANNEQFF | TGTGCCAGCAGCTTGAGTAGCGCCAACAATGAGCAGTTCTTC
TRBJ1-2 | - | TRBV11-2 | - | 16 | CASSPRQTPFNYGYTF | TGTGCCAGCAGCCCGAGACAGACACCCTTTAACTATGGCTACACCTTC
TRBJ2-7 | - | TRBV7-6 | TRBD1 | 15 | CASSLRQGASYEQYF | TGTGCCAGCAGCTTACGACAGGGGGCATCCTACGAGCAGTACTTC
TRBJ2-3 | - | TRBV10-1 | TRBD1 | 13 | CATQGQGADTQYF | TGCGCCACTCAAGGACAGGGAGCAGATACGCAGTATTTT
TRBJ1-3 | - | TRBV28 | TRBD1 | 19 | CASNTLEGAPGNSGNTIYF | TGTGCCAGCAACACGTTAGAGGGGGCGCCAGGGAATTCTGGAAACACCATATATTTT
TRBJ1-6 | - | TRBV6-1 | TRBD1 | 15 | CASTGQGPYNSPLHF | TGTGCCAGCACAGGACAGGGACCCTATAATTCACCCCTCCACTTT
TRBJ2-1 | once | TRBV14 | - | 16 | CASSHDSLPSPNEQFF | TGTGCCAGCAGCCATGACAGCCTCCCTTCCCCCAATGAGCAGTTCTTC
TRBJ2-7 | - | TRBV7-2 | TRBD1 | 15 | CASSPQGQGVKEQYF | TGTGCCAGCAGCCCGCAGGGACAGGGGGTAAAAGAGCAGTACTTC
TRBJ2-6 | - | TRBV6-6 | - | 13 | CASSRAGANVLTF | TGTGCCAGCAGCAGGGCAGGGGCCAACGTCCTGACTTTC